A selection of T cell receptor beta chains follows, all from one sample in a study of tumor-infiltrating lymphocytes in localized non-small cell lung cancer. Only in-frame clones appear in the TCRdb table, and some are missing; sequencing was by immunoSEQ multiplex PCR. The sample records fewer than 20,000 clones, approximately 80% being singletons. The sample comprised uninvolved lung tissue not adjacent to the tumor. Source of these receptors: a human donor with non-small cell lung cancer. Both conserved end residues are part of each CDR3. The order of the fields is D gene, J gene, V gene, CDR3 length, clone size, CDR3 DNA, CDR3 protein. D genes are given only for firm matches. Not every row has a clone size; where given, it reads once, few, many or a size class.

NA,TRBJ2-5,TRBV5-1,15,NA,TGCGCCAGCAGCGTTGACTGGGGAGAAGGGGAGACCCAGTACTTC,CASSVDWGEGETQYF
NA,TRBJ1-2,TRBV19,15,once,TGTGCCAGTAGTACCGACAGGTACTCTAACTATGGCTACACCTTC,CASSTDRYSNYGYTF
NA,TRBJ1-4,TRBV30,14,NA,TGTGCCTGGGGCCTAGGGCGGTGGAATGAAAAACTGTTTTTT,CAWGLGRWNEKLFF
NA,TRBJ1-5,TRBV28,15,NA,TGTGCCAGCAGTTTAGGAGGCAGCCTCAATCAGCCCCAGCATTTT,CASSLGGSLNQPQHF
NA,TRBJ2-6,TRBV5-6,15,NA,TGTGCCAGCAGCTTGGGGCGGAGTGGGGCCAACGTCCTGACTTTC,CASSLGRSGANVLTF
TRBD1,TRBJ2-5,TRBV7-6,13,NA,TGTGCCAGCAGCCGCGACAGGGGCCAGACCCAGTACTTC,CASSRDRGQTQYF
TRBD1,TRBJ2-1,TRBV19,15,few,TGTGCCAGTATCAGACAGGGGAGCTCCTACAATGAGCAGTTCTTC,CASIRQGSSYNEQFF
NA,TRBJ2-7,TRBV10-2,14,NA,TGCGCCAGCAGTGACCCGGGACAAAGCTACGAGCAGTACTTC,CASSDPGQSYEQYF
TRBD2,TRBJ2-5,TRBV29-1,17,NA,TGCAGCGTCGAGGGTTACGGACTAGCGGGAAAGGGGGAGACCCAGTACTTC,CSVEGYGLAGKGETQYF
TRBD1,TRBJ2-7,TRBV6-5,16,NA,TGTGCCAGCAGTTACGGGTCGACAGGGGGCGCCTACGAGCAGTACTTC,CASSYGSTGGAYEQYF
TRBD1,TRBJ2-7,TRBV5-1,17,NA,TGCGCCAGCAGCTTCGGAACCGGGACAGGGTTCTCCTACGAGCAGTACTTC,CASSFGTGTGFSYEQYF
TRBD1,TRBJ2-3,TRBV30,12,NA,TGTGCCTGGAGTGTGGGACAGAAGTCGCAGTATTTT,CAWSVGQKSQYF
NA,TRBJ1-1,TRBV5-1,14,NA,TGCGCCAGCAGCTTGTCTGGACAGAACACTGAAGCTTTCTTT,CASSLSGQNTEAFF
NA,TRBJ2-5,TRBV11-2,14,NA,TGTGCCAGCAGCTTGAATGGCAGGGAAGAGACCCAGTACTTC,CASSLNGREETQYF
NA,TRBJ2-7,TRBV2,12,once,TGTGCCAGCAGTGAGGTGGGGCCCGAGCAGTACTTC,CASSEVGPEQYF
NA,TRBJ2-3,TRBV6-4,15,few,TGTGCCAGCAGTGATGGGGGCGGACCGGCAGATACGCAGTATTTT,CASSDGGGPADTQYF
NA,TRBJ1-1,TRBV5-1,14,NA,TGCGCCAGCAGCTTGGCTGGGGGCGGCACTGAAGCTTTCTTT,CASSLAGGGTEAFF
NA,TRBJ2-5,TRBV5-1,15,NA,TGCGCCAGCAGCGGTCAACAGGGCCGGTTTCGGACCCAGTACTTC,CASSGQQGRFRTQYF
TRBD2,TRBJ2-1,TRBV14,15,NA,TGTGCCAGCAGCCAAGTCACGGGGGGCTACAATGAGCAGTTCTTC,CASSQVTGGYNEQFF
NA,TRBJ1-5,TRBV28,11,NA,TGTGCCAGCAAGGACAATCAGCCCCAGCATTTT,CASKDNQPQHF
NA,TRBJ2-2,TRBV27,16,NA,TGTGCCAGCAGTTTATGGGGTGAAACGAACACCGGGGAGCTGTTTTTT,CASSLWGETNTGELFF
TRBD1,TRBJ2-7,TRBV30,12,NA,TGTGCCTCCCGACAGGGAAATTACGAGCAGTACTTC,CASRQGNYEQYF
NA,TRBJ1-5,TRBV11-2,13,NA,TGTGCCAGCAGCTTCCAGGGTAATCAGCCCCAGCATTTT,CASSFQGNQPQHF
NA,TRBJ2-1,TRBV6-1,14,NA,TGTGCCAGCAGTGAAATGTGGGGGGACAATGAGCAGTTCTTC,CASSEMWGDNEQFF
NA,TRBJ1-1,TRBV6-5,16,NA,TGTGCCAGCAGTTCCGATAATCGACAGCCTAACGCTGAAGCTTTCTTT,CASSSDNRQPNAEAFF
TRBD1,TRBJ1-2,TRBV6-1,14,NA,TGTGCCAGCAGGATGGACAGGGGAGGCTATGGCTACACCTTC,CASRMDRGGYGYTF
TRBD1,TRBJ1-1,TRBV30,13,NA,TGTGCCTGGAAGAAGGGACAGAGTTTCGCGGCTTTCTTT,CAWKKGQSFAAFF
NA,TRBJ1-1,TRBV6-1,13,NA,TGTGCCAGCAGACAGGGAGGTAACACTGAAGCTTTCTTT,CASRQGGNTEAFF
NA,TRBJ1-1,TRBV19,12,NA,TGTGCCAGTAAGGTTTGGGACACTGAAGCTTTCTTT,CASKVWDTEAFF